This TCR beta chain derives from a study of T cells in Graves' hyperthyroidism and ophthalmopathy. Germline CDR1 DFQATT, CDR2 SNEGSKA (reference sequence). Trimming shortened V by 6 bases and J by 1 base, and 12 bases separated the two germline ends. This CDR3 has 14 residues. TCR beta CDR3 regions were amplified from RNA. In the first-round RT-PCR of the TCR CDR3, the HTBI primer set was used. TCRdb passed the multiplex PCR reads through MiXCR, listing each CDR3 protein once. The table lists a few hundred thousand distinct CDR3 sequences, under 15% of them singletons. Sequencing was performed on blood. The TCR comes from a woman aged 30 to 39 with Graves' hyperthyroidism. V and J are TRBV20-1 and TRBJ2-2; D gene ambiguous. The CDR3 loop reads CSAKPSLNTGELFF. In nucleotides, the CDR3 is TGCAGTGCCAAGCCATCCCTGAACACCGGGGAGCTGTTTTTT.